The 26 T cell receptor beta chains below were found in one sample sequenced in a study of TIL therapy for anti-PD-1-resistant metastatic lung cancer. Indicated time point: pre-treatment sample, taken before nivolumab and TIL therapy. Most excised metastases sampled were pleural nodules or supraclavicular lymph nodes. Sequencing used immunoSEQ v3. Profiled with immunoSEQ multiplex PCR; TCRdb holds only in-frame clones, not every one. The sample lists 95,000 or so clones; less than 70% were seen once. The sequences come from tumor tissue, collected at baseline. These receptors all come from a person between 25 and 79 years old with non-small cell lung cancer.

The V gene is TRBV4-1, the J gene TRBJ2-1, with TRBD2 matching 7 bases. This CDR3 is built from 19 residues. Germline trimming cut 0 bases from V and 1 base from J; bases unmatched to any gene: 12. The V gene's germline CDR1 is MGHRA and CDR2 YSYEKL. CDR3 region: CASSQDWIERGRSYNEQFF. As DNA, the CDR3 is TGCGCCAGCAGCCAAGACTGGATAGAGCGGGGCCGATCCTACAATGAGCAGTTCTTC.

This clone turned up a few times. The CDR3 DNA reads TGTGCCAGCAGTGAACAGGGATATGGCTACACCTTC. This sequence encodes CASSEQGYGYTF. The chain uses TRBV2 and TRBJ1-2; D possibly corresponds to TRBD1 (5 bases). Trimming shortened V by 2 bases and J by 5 bases, and 6 bases separated the two germline ends. CDR1 and CDR2 from the germline V gene are SNHLY and FYNNEI. The CDR3 extends over 12 amino acids.

The genes are TRBV6-2 or TRBV6-3 and TRBJ1-5; 8 bases match TRBD1. The germline CDR1 and CDR2 sequences are MNHEY and SVGEGT. Trimming at V came to 5 bases and at J to 7 bases, leaving 4 bases not matched to a gene. The CDR3 runs 13 residues. The CDR3 DNA is TGTGCCAGCAGTGGACAGGGAGGGCAGCCCCAGCATTTT. Amino acid sequence: CASSGQGGQPQHF.

The chain combines TRBV28 with TRBJ1-2; the match to TRBD1 covers 7 bases. CDR3 length: 15 amino acids. Germline-derived CDR1 and CDR2 are MDHEN and SYDVKM. V was clipped by 5 bases and J by 3 bases; unmatched bases: 9. CDR3 bases: TGTGCCAGCAGTCCCACGGCAGGGGGGGACTATGGCTACACCTTC. Its translation is CASSPTAGGDYGYTF.

The sample holds a few counts of this clone. This CDR3 is CASSTHTLGNEKLFF. The CDR3 coding sequence is TGTGCCAGCAGCACACACACTCTGGGGAATGAAAAACTGTTTTTT. V usage is TRBV5-8 and J usage is TRBJ1-4; D gene ambiguous. The CDR3 extends over 15 amino acids. V was shortened by 4 bases and J by 5 bases, with 15 bases between the two germline ends. The V gene's germline CDR1 is SGHTS and CDR2 YDEGEE.

The J gene is TRBJ2-5, the V gene TRBV21-1; TRBD2 was called by the table and not checked on the DNA. TRBV21-1 is a recognized pseudogene. CDR3 size: 14 residues. The chain's CDR3 is CASSKPGSQETQYF. CDR3 in DNA: TGTGCCAGCAGCAAACCGGGATCCCAAGAGACCCAGTACTTC.

This clone was found a few times. This chain connects TRBV7-9 to TRBJ2-3; D tentatively reads TRBD1 or TRBD2 (8 bases each). Trimming took off 0 bases at V and 6 bases at J, with 22 bases between the two ends. Germline V gene sequence: CDR1 SEHNR, CDR2 FQNEAQ (reference sequence). The CDR3 has 18 residues. The CDR3 spells CASSLARQGTRNRDTQYF. The CDR3 nucleotides read TGTGCCAGCAGCTTAGCAAGACAGGGGACTAGAAACCGGGATACGCAGTATTTT.

The chain uses TRBV9 and TRBJ1-5; possibly TRBD1 for D (6 bases). This CDR3 is built from 14 residues. CDR1 and CDR2 from the germline V gene are SGDLS and YYNGEE. The ends were cut back, 0 bases at V and 6 bases at J, with 10 bases in the middle. CDR3 amino acids: CASSVGGGRQPQHF. CDR3 nucleotides: TGTGCCAGCAGCGTAGGGGGGGGGCGTCAGCCCCAGCATTTT.

The chain uses TRBV20-1 and TRBJ1-2; D is uncertain. With 5 bases removed from V and 1 base from J, the gap between germline ends came to 5 bases. Germline assignment: CDR1 DFQATT and CDR2 SNEGSKA (reference sequence). CDR3 size: 11 residues. CDR3 DNA sequence: TGCAGTGCTGACAATAACTATGGCTACACCTTC. This sequence encodes CSADNNYGYTF.

J is TRBJ1-2 and V is TRBV28; 8 bases line up with TRBD1. V lost 7 bases and J lost 3; bases outside the gene matches: 16. Per the germline V gene, CDR1 is MDHEN and CDR2 is SYDVKM. The CDR3 extends over 17 amino acids. CDR3 sequence: CASMGYHGTGEDYGYTF. The CDR3 nucleotides are TGTGCCAGCATGGGTTATCATGGGACAGGAGAAGACTATGGCTACACCTTC.

This chain joins TRBV7-9 and TRBJ2-7; 10 bases align to TRBD1. The length of the CDR3 is 13 residues. Germline CDR1 reads SEHNR; CDR2 reads FQNEAQ (reference sequence). V lost 1 base and J lost 12; bases outside the gene matches: 6. The CDR3 bases are TGTGCCAGCAGCTTAGGGGACAGGGGAGAATTGTACTTC. Translated, it gives CASSLGDRGELYF.

V and J are TRBV5-4 and TRBJ1-1, with D unresolved. The CDR3 has 14 residues. Trimming stripped 4 bases from V and 2 bases from J, with 12 bases between. Germline-derived CDR1 and CDR2 are SGHNT and YYREEE (reference sequence). CDR3 amino acids: CASSPEARNTEAFF. CDR3 in DNA: TGTGCCAGCAGCCCGGAGGCCCGAAACACTGAAGCTTTCTTT.

In DNA, the CDR3 is TGCGCCAGCAGTAATCCGACTAGCGGGGGGGCCAGGGAGCAGTTCTTC. Translating gives CASSNPTSGGAREQFF. This sequence joins TRBV5-1 and TRBJ2-1; 14 bases align to TRBD2. The trim removed 5 bases at V and 10 bases at J, leaving 11 bases unmatched. The length of the CDR3 is 16 residues. CDR1 and CDR2 from the germline V gene are SGHRS and YFSETQ.

This clone came up many times. J is TRBJ2-1 and V is TRBV7-3, with D possibly matching TRBD2 (5 bases). The CDR3 is 15 residues long. Deletions cut 0 bases from V and 5 bases from J, with 11 bases between. From germline, CDR1 is SGHTA and CDR2 FQGTGA. For the CDR3, the DNA is TGTGCCAGCAGCTTAACGCGGGCACGAAACAATGAGCAGTTCTTC. Amino acid sequence: CASSLTRARNNEQFF.

J is TRBJ1-5 and V is TRBV7-9, with D uncertain. Germline-derived CDR1 and CDR2 are SEHNR and FQNEAQ (reference sequence). V was clipped by 1 base and J by 3 bases, with 1 base between them. This CDR3 is built from 12 residues. CDR3 nucleotide sequence: TGTGCCAGCAGCTTAGACAATCAGCCCCAGCATTTT. Translating it yields CASSLDNQPQHF.

The gene calls are TRBV9 and TRBJ2-5; TRBD2 matches at 12 bases. Germline CDR1 is SGDLS and CDR2 is YYNGEE. J lost 5 bases, V lost 3 bases, and 5 bases had no gene match. This CDR3 contains 15 residues. CDR3 protein: CASSGRLAGVETQYF. As DNA, the CDR3 is TGTGCCAGCAGCGGTCGACTAGCGGGAGTTGAGACCCAGTACTTC. Supplemented by reference TRBV9 and TRBJ2-5, the full variable domain reads DSGVTQTPKHLITATGQRVTLRCSPRSGDLSVYWYQQSLDQGLQFLIQYYNGEERAKGNILERFSAQQFPDLHSELNLSSLELGDSALYFCASSGRLAGVETQYFGPGTRLLVL.

This clone was seen just once. The rearrangement joins TRBV5-1 to TRBJ2-7, with 7 bases lining up with TRBD1. Germline V CDR1 and CDR2: SGHRS, YFSETQ. Trimming took 3 bases from V and 0 from J; bases not matched to a gene: 3. This CDR3 is 14 amino acids long. The CDR3 sequence: CASSSTGTSYEQYF. The CDR3 nucleotides are TGCGCCAGCAGCTCGACAGGGACCTCCTACGAGCAGTACTTC. Full variable domain (rest looked up from reference TRBV5-1 and TRBJ2-7): KAGVTQTPRYLIKTRGQQVTLSCSPISGHRSVSWYQQTPGQGLQFLFEYFSETQRNKGNFPGRFSGRQFSNSRSEMNVSTLELGDSALYLCASSSTGTSYEQYFGPGTRLTVT.

The V gene is TRBV3-1 (or the pseudogene TRBV3-2), the J gene TRBJ2-1; 14 nucleotides agree with TRBD2. V shed 1 base, J shed 6 bases, and the junction held 14 bases outside the gene matches. This CDR3 is 20 amino acids long. Germline V lookup: CDR1 LGHDT, CDR2 YNNKEL (reference sequence). The CDR3 here is CASSQGWGNKGLAGVNEQFF. The DNA for the CDR3 is TGTGCCAGCAGCCAAGGATGGGGGAATAAGGGACTAGCGGGAGTCAATGAGCAGTTCTTC.

V usage is TRBV27 and J usage is TRBJ2-5; D is undetermined. Germline CDR1 and CDR2: MNHEY and SMNVEV (reference sequence). This CDR3 region has 13 residues. The V and J ends lost 6 bases and 2 bases respectively, with 10 bases between them. CDR3 in DNA: TGTGCCAGCAGGACCCTGGAACAAGAGACCCAGTACTTC. Its protein is CASRTLEQETQYF.

This clone was seen a few times. The CDR3 DNA reads TGTGCCAGCACCACCGCAGATACGCAGTATTTT. It specifies CASTTADTQYF. The V call is TRBV12-3 or TRBV12-4, the J call TRBJ2-3; D not resolved. V shed 7 bases and J shed 4 bases, with 6 bases lying between them. CDR3 length equals 11 residues.

A remark on this clone: The sample has other DNA sequences that encode this CDR3 too. The chain recombines TRBV18 with TRBJ1-5; TRBD1 matches 7 bases. Germline loops: CDR1 KGHSH, CDR2 LQKENI. V gave up 2 bases and J gave up 4 bases; unmatched junction bases: 5. The CDR3 consists of 15 residues. This CDR3 reads CASSPSGQKNQPQHF. The CDR3 DNA is TGTGCCAGCTCACCATCGGGACAGAAAAATCAGCCCCAGCATTTT. The full variable domain, in which reference TRBV18 and TRBJ1-5 provide the parts outside the CDR3, is NAGVMQNPRHLVRRRGQEARLRCSPMKGHSHVYWYRQLPEEGLKFMVYLQKENIIDESGMPKERFSAEFPKEGPSILRIQQVVRGDSAAYFCASSPSGQKNQPQHFGDGTRLSIL.

This clone was seen only once. This rearrangement joins TRBV6-2 or TRBV6-3 to TRBJ2-1; 10 nucleotides match TRBD2. The CDR3 consists of 16 residues. Germline loops: CDR1 MNHEY, CDR2 SVGEGT. V lost 2 bases and J lost 6; bases outside the gene matches: 7. CDR3: CASSYSLAGVGNEQFF. In nucleotides, the CDR3 is TGTGCCAGCAGTTACAGTCTAGCGGGAGTAGGCAATGAGCAGTTCTTC.

This clone was seen a single time. This chain uses TRBV11-3 with TRBJ2-1; 9 positions agree with TRBD2. Germline assignment: CDR1 SGHNT and CDR2 YENEEA. There are 14 residues in the CDR3. V was clipped by 7 bases and J by 3 bases; unmatched bases: 4. The CDR3 reads CASKAGGDYNEQFF. The CDR3 coding sequence is TGTGCCAGCAAGGCGGGGGGGGACTACAATGAGCAGTTCTTC.

The V call is TRBV5-1, the J call TRBJ2-5; 8 nucleotides line up with TRBD1. Germline-derived CDR1 and CDR2 are SGHRS and YFSETQ. The CDR3 length is 15 residues. The ends lost 1 base at V and 5 bases at J; junction bases unmatched: 7. CDR3 loop: CASSLIPGGMETQYF. The CDR3 coding sequence is TGCGCCAGCAGCTTGATACCAGGGGGCATGGAGACCCAGTACTTC.

The J gene is TRBJ2-7, the V gene TRBV30; D is uncertain. V lost 2 bases and J 1 base, leaving 9 bases between the germline ends. The CDR3 length is 13 residues. Germline V gene lookup returns CDR1 GTSNPN and CDR2 SVGIG (reference sequence). The CDR3 DNA is TGTGCCTGGAGTAGAACGAAATCCTACGAGCAGTACTTC. Translating it yields CAWSRTKSYEQYF.

The chain recombines TRBV11-2 with TRBJ2-3, with TRBD2 matching over 8 bases. The CDR3 runs 16 residues. The ends lost 3 bases at V and 5 bases at J; junction bases unmatched: 10. Per the germline V gene, CDR1 is SGHAT and CDR2 is FQNNGV. The chain's CDR3 is CASSFTASGLLDTQYF. The DNA of the CDR3 is TGTGCCAGCAGCTTCACGGCTAGCGGGCTCCTAGATACGCAGTATTTT. Based on the CDR3 plus reference TRBV11-2 and TRBJ2-3, the full variable domain is EAGVAQSPRYKIIEKRQSVAFWCNPISGHATLYWYQQILGQGPKLLIQFQNNGVVDDSQLPKDRFSAERLKGVDSTLKIQPAKLEDSAVYLCASSFTASGLLDTQYFGPGTRLTVL.